This T cell receptor (beta chain) was obtained from a study of Tregs in tolerant kidney transplant recipients. Study conclusions and caveats: Donor-specific Treg expansion exceeded global Treg expansion in tolerant patients, suggesting antigen drive.

Some clones are missing from TCRdb's copy, which holds only in-frame ones; the method was immunoSEQ multiplex PCR. This sample yields roughly 86,000 clones, of which 80% to 95% are seen a single time; around 1.6% belongs to the top ten. On this clone itself: Its specificity is not known.

The nonmyeloablative bone marrow transplants came from related graft donors, with transient mixed chimerism. The sample here was CD4+ T cells from blood (PBMCs), taken 12 months after the transplant. This receptor was taken from a human patient who received a combined kidney and bone marrow transplant. Some T cells may trace back to the graft donor.

In DNA, the CDR3 is TGTGCCAGCTCACCAGCCCCACTAGCGGGCCTAGGGCATGAGCAGTTCTTC. Protein: CASSPAPLAGLGHEQFF. V is TRBV18 and J is TRBJ2-1; 9 bases are a match to TRBD2. The CDR3 runs 17 residues. Germline V gene data show CDR1 as KGHSH and CDR2 as LQKENI. The trim removed 2 bases at V and 8 bases at J, leaving 13 bases unmatched. The full variable domain, in which reference TRBV18 and TRBJ2-1 provide the parts outside the CDR3, is NAGVMQNPRHLVRRRGQEARLRCSPMKGHSHVYWYRQLPEEGLKFMVYLQKENIIDESGMPKERFSAEFPKEGPSILRIQQVVRGDSAAYFCASSPAPLAGLGHEQFFGPGTRLTVL.